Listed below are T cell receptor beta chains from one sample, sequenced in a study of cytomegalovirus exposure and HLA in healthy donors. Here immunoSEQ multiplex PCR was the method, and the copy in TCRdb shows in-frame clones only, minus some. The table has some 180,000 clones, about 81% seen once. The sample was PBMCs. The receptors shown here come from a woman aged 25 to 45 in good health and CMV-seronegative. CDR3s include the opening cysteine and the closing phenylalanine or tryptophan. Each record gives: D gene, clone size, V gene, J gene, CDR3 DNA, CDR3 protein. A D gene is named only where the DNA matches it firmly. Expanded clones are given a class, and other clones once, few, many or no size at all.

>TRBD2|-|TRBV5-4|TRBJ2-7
TGTGCCAGCAGCTCCGGAGCGGGAGGGTCCTACGAGCAGTACTTC
CASSSGAGGSYEQYF
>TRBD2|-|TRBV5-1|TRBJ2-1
TGCGCCAGCAGCTCGGTGGGACTAGCGGGAGTCAATGAGCAGTTCTTC
CASSSVGLAGVNEQFF
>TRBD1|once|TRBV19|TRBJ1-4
TGTGCCAGTAGTGAGTCGCAGGGGGCAACTAATGAAAAACTGTTTTTT
CASSESQGATNEKLFF
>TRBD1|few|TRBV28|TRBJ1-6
TGTGCCAGCAGTTTCGGACAGGGAGGATCACCCCTCCACTTT
CASSFGQGGSPLHF
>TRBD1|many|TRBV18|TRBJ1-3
TGTGCCAGCTCGCCAGGGACAGCTGGAAACACCATATATTTT
CASSPGTAGNTIYF
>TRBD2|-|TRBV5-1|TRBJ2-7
TGCGCCAGCAGCTTGTATGGACTAGCGGACTACGAGCAGTACTTC
CASSLYGLADYEQYF
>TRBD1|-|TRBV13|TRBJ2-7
TGTGCCAGCAGCGCAGGGGGCTTAGGGTACGAGCAGTACTTC
CASSAGGLGYEQYF
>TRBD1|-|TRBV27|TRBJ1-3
TGTGCCACCCGCACCACGGGACAGGCGGGAAACACCATATATTTT
CATRTTGQAGNTIYF
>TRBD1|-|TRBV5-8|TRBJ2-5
TGTGCCAGCAGCCCTGGACAGGGAGGCCAAGAGACCCAGTACTTC
CASSPGQGGQETQYF
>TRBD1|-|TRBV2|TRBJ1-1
TGTGCCAGCACCCACCGGGTGGGGTTACAGGGGGCGAGGACTGAAGCTTTCTTT
CASTHRVGLQGARTEAFF
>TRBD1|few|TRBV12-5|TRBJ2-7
TGTGCTAGTGGTTTGGGACAGGGGGGATACGAGCAGTACTTC
CASGLGQGGYEQYF
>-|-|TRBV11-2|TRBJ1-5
TGTGCCAGCAGCCGCACAGGGCTAGCAAATCAGCCCCAGCATTTT
CASSRTGLANQPQHF
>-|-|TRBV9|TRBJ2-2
TGTGCCAGCAGCGTAGTCGGCACCGGGGAGCTGTTTTTT
CASSVVGTGELFF
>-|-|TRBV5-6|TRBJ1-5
TGTGCCAGCAGCTTGGGGCCAGGGAATCAGCCCCAGCATTTT
CASSLGPGNQPQHF
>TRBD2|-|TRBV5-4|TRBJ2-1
TGTGCCAGCAGCTTCAATAGCGGGTATGAGCAGTTCTTC
CASSFNSGYEQFF
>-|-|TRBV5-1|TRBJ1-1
TGCGCCAGCTTAGCATTCATAGGTGGCACTGAAGCTTTCTTT
CASLAFIGGTEAFF
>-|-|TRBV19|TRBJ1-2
TGTGCCAGTAGTATAACAGGGATCAAAAATGGCTACACCTTC
CASSITGIKNGYTF
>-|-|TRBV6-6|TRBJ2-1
TGTGCCAGCAGTCTTTACAATGAGCAGTTCTTC
CASSLYNEQFF
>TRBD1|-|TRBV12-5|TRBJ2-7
TGTGCTAGTATAAGGACAGGGGAATACGAGCAGTACTTC
CASIRTGEYEQYF
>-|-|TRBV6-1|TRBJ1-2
TGTGCCAGCAGTAACCCCTGGACAGCCTATGGCTACACCTTC
CASSNPWTAYGYTF
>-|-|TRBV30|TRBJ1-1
TGTGCCTGGAGTGGACCCCAACGGGGGACTGAAGCTTTCTTT
CAWSGPQRGTEAFF
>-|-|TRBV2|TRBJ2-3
TGTGCCAGCAGTGCTGAGCGGCGTAGCACAGATACGCAGTATTTT
CASSAERRSTDTQYF
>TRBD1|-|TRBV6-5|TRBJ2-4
TGTGCCAGCAGTTACAAAGGGACAGGCACGAACATTCAGTACTTC
CASSYKGTGTNIQYF
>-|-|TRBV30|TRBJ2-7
TGTGCCTGGATCCCAACAGGGCATTCCTACGAGCAGTACTTC
CAWIPTGHSYEQYF
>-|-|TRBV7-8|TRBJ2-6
TGTGCCAGCAGAGGAAGGGGAGGACGTCACTCTGGGGCCAACGTCCTGACTTTC
CASRGRGGRHSGANVLTF
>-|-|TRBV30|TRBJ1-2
TGTGCCTGGAGTGTACAGGTCTTAATTACCGGCTACACCTTC
CAWSVQVLITGYTF
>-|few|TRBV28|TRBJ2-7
TGTGCCAGTATAAAACAGGGCTACGAGCAGTACTTC
CASIKQGYEQYF
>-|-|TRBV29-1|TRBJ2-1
TGCAGCGTTGAAGAATCCATCTCCTACAATGAGCAGTTCTTC
CSVEESISYNEQFF
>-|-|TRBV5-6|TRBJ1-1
TGTGCCAGCAGCTTGGGAGACACTGAAGCTTTCTTT
CASSLGDTEAFF
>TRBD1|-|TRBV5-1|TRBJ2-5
TGCGCCAGCAGCTTAGGACAGGGTGGAGAGACCCAGTACTTC
CASSLGQGGETQYF
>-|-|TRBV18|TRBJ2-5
TGTGCCAGCTCACCCCCCGCCTCCTACGCAGAGACCCAGTACTTC
CASSPPASYAETQYF
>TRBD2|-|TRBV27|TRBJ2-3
TGTGCCAGCAACGGACTAGCGGGAGATGGGACAGATACGCAGTATTTT
CASNGLAGDGTDTQYF
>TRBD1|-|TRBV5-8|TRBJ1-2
TGTGCCAGCAGCCCGTACCGGGACAGGGGGGTGGATGGCTACACCTTC
CASSPYRDRGVDGYTF
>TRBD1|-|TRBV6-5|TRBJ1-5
TGTGCCAGCAGTCGGACAGGCCTCAGCAATCAGCCCCAGCATTTT
CASSRTGLSNQPQHF
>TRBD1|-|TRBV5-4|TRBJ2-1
TGTGCCAGCAGCATCCGGACAGGGGTGAACAATGAGCAGTTCTTC
CASSIRTGVNNEQFF
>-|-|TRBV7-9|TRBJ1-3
TGTGCCAGCAGGCACACCGGAGGGGAGGGAAACACCATATATTTT
CASRHTGGEGNTIYF
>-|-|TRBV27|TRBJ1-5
TGTGCCAGCAGTCTTTCTCAGAATCAGCCCCAGCATTTT
CASSLSQNQPQHF
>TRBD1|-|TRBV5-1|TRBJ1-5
TGCGCCAGCAGCGCGACAGGGAGCCGTCAGCCCCAGCATTTT
CASSATGSRQPQHF
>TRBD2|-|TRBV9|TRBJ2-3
TGTGCCAGCAGCGTATCCACTAGCGGGGGGGAGTTGCCGCAGTATTTT
CASSVSTSGGELPQYF
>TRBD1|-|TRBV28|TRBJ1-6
TGTGCCAGCAGGTTAGGACAGGGTAATTCACCCCTCCACTTT
CASRLGQGNSPLHF
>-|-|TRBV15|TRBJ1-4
TGTGCCACCAGCAGAGCCGGGGGGGGTGAAAAACTGTTTTTT
CATSRAGGGEKLFF
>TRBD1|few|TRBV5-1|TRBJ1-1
TGCGCCAGCAGCCCAGGGACAGGACCAATTGGGGAAGCTTTCTTT
CASSPGTGPIGEAFF
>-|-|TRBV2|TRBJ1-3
TGTGCCAGCAGTGGCGGGGGCTCTGGAAACACCATATATTTT
CASSGGGSGNTIYF
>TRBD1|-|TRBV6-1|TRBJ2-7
TGTGCCAGCAGTGTACAGGGGGCGGAGGAGCAGTACTTC
CASSVQGAEEQYF
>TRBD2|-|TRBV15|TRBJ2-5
TGTGCCACCAGCACGGGACTAGCGGGATACCAAGAGACCCAGTACTTC
CATSTGLAGYQETQYF
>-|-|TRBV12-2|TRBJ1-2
TGTGCAAGTCGCCCTAGCGTCCGGGATCGAGCTAACTATGGCTACACCTTC
CASRPSVRDRANYGYTF
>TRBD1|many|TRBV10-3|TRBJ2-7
TGTGCCATCAGCAGCCTGGACAGGGGGCACGAGCAGTACTTC
CAISSLDRGHEQYF
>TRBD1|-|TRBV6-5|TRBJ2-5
TGTGCCAGCAGTTACCATGGGACAGGGTTGACGGAGACCCAGTACTTC
CASSYHGTGLTETQYF
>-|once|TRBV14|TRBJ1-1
TGTGCCAGCAGCCAAGATCGGGGTGTTCGAGCTTTCTTT
CASSQDRGVRAFF
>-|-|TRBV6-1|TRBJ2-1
TGTGCCAGCAGGGTAGCGGAGCTACACAATGAGCAGTTCTTC
CASRVAELHNEQFF
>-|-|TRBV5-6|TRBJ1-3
TGTGCCAGCAGCTTGCGAAGAGGGTCAGGGGTAGGAAACACCATATATTTT
CASSLRRGSGVGNTIYF
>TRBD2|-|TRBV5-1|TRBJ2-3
TGCGCCAGCAGCCTCCTTGGGGGACTAGCGGGAGCCCCCTCACCGGATACGCAGTATTTT
CASSLLGGLAGAPSPDTQYF
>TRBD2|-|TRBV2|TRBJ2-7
TGTGCCAGCAGCCTACCGTGGCAGACTAGCGGGAACTACGAGCAGTACTTC
CASSLPWQTSGNYEQYF
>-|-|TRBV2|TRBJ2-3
TGTGCCAGCAGTGGGGGGCCCGCGGATACGCAGTATTTT
CASSGGPADTQYF
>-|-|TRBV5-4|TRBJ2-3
TGTGCCAGCAGCTTGGGACGGGAGACGGGAGATACGCAGTATTTT
CASSLGRETGDTQYF